These T cell receptor beta chains were read from a single sample in a study of read filtering for tumor transcriptome and immune sequencing. TCRdb independently ran MiXCR on the reads; one entry per CDR3 protein. The data contain around 50,000 distinct CDR3 sequences, more than 20% of them singletons. Sequencing was performed on a population of CD138-negative cells sorted from bone marrow. Receptors were obtained from a donor over 35 with multiple myeloma. The CDR3 runs from the conserved cysteine through the conserved F or W. D genes are given only for firm matches. Some rows have no size entry. The others give once, few or many, or a class for an expanded clone.

CDR3 length	V gene	D gene	J gene	clone size	CDR3 protein	CDR3 DNA
14	TRBV6-1	.	TRBJ1-5	.	CASSQHWVDQPQHF	TGTGCCAGCAGCCAACACTGGGTGGATCAGCCCCAGCATTTT
15	TRBV29-1	.	TRBJ2-3	few	CSAGGGEFTADTQYF	TGCAGCGCCGGGGGCGGGGAGTTTACTGCAGATACGCAGTATTTT
15	TRBV20-1	.	TRBJ2-3	.	CSARALLGIADTQYF	TGCAGTGCCAGGGCGTTGCTAGGCATCGCAGATACGCAGTATTTT
14	TRBV3-1	.	TRBJ1-1	many	CASKGGEGNTEAFF	TGTGCCAGCAAAGGGGGGGAAGGGAACACTGAAGCTTTCTTT
11	TRBV20-1	.	TRBJ2-7	many	CSARRDYEQYF	TGCAGTGCTAGGAGAGACTACGAGCAGTACTTC
15	TRBV29-1	TRBD1	TRBJ1-1	once	CSVTGTEGLWTEAFF	TGCAGCGTTACCGGGACAGAGGGCCTATGGACTGAAGCTTTCTTT
17	TRBV20-1	TRBD1	TRBJ2-3	many	CSARALSGQSETDTQYF	TGCAGTGCTAGAGCCCTTTCGGGACAGTCAGAGACAGATACGCAGTATTTT
11	TRBV3-1	.	TRBJ2-3	many	CASSQGDTQYF	TGTGCCAGCAGCCAAGGCGATACGCAGTATTTT
11	TRBV6-1	.	TRBJ2-5	many	CASTDPRTQYF	TGTGCCAGCACCGATCCGCGGACCCAGTACTTC
12	TRBV29-1	.	TRBJ2-5	many	CSAQGSGETQYF	TGCAGCGCACAGGGGAGCGGGGAGACCCAGTACTTC
15	TRBV14	.	TRBJ1-1	.	CASSRGGTVNTEALF	TGTGCCAGCAGTCGGGGGGGGACGGTGAACACTGAAGCTCTCTTT
12	TRBV12-5	.	TRBJ2-1	many	CAIPGQYNEQFF	TGTGCTATACCAGGGCAATACAATGAGCAGTTCTTC
12	TRBV6-6	.	TRBJ1-4	many	CASSTGGEKLFF	TGTGCCAGCTCCACAGGAGGTGAAAAACTGTTTTTT
14	TRBV20-1	.	TRBJ2-7	many	CSTRGRINSYEQYF	TGCAGTACGAGGGGACGGATAAACTCCTACGAGCAGTACTTC
12	TRBV2	.	TRBJ1-1	many	CATLVTNTEAFF	TGTGCCACCCTAGTGACTAACACTGAAGCTTTCTTT
12	TRBV19	.	TRBJ2-1	many	CASKQGGNEQFF	TGTGCCAGTAAGCAGGGGGGCAATGAGCAGTTCTTC
15	TRBV20-1	.	TRBJ2-3	many	CSARDPESGSDTQYF	TGCAGTGCTAGAGATCCCGAGTCGGGGTCAGATACGCAGTATTTT
11	TRBV29-1	.	TRBJ1-4	.	CSGRTNDKLFF	TGCAGCGGTAGAACCAATGATAAACTGTTTTTT
16	TRBV20-1	.	TRBJ2-7	.	CSARDPASANSYEQYF	TGCAGTGCTAGAGATCCGGCTAGCGCGAACTCCTACGAGCAGTACTTC
16	TRBV2	.	TRBJ2-4	few	CASSEALGLGKNIQYF	TGTGCCAGCAGTGAAGCTTTGGGTTTGGGCAAAAACATTCAGTACTTC
15	TRBV12-3/TRBV12-4	.	TRBJ2-5	many	CASSLGSRGLETQYF	TGTGCCAGCAGTTTAGGATCACGGGGGCTGGAGACCCAGTACTTC
15	TRBV4-1	.	TRBJ1-4	many	CASSNLRGDGQKLFF	TGCGCCAGCAGCAACCTGAGGGGTGACGGGCAAAAACTGTTTTTT
13	TRBV2	.	TRBJ2-3	.	CASSVNSQDTQYF	TGTGCCAGCAGTGTGAATTCCCAGGATACGCAGTATTTT
16	TRBV5-1	.	TRBJ2-3	many	CASSTRTGLFTDTQYF	TGCGCCAGCAGCACCAGGACGGGTTTATTCACAGATACGCAGTATTTT
13	TRBV6-4	.	TRBJ2-1	many	CASSDGGYNEQFF	TGTGCCAGCAGTGACGGTGGGTACAATGAGCAGTTCTTC
15	TRBV6-2/TRBV6-3	.	TRBJ2-1	once	CAGRDFTPGNYEQFF	TGTGCCGGCAGGGACTTTACGCCGGGAAACTATGAGCAGTTCTTC
14	TRBV29-1	.	TRBJ2-3	many	CSVVALASTDTQYF	TGCAGCGTTGTAGCGCTCGCCTCCACAGATACGCAGTATTTT
13	TRBV27	.	TRBJ1-4	many	CASSFSTNEKLFF	TGTGCCAGCAGTTTTTCTACTAATGAAAAACTGTTTTTT
15	TRBV3-1	TRBD1	TRBJ2-5	many	CASSQTGQGRETQYF	TGTGCCAGCAGCCAGACCGGACAGGGTAGAGAGACCCAGTACTTC
15	TRBV10-3	.	TRBJ2-5	many	CAISPFDGQQETQYF	TGTGCCATCAGCCCCTTCGACGGTCAACAAGAGACCCAGTACTTC
17	TRBV12-3/TRBV12-4	TRBD2	TRBJ2-1	many	CASSTGTSGRAYNEQFF	TGTGCCAGCAGTACCGGGACTAGCGGGAGAGCCTACAATGAGCAGTTCTTC
11	TRBV2	TRBD1	TRBJ2-4	many	CASRQGQFVYF	TGTGCCAGCAGACAGGGACAGTTCGTCTACTTC
14	TRBV29-1	.	TRBJ2-3	many	CSVEDGVGTDTQYF	TGCAGCGTTGAAGACGGGGTAGGAACAGATACGCAGTATTTT
14	TRBV19	.	TRBJ1-5	.	CASSLGHGNQPQHF	TGTGCCAGTAGTTTGGGCCACGGTAATCAGCCCCAGCATTTT
15	TRBV7-9	.	TRBJ1-4	.	CASSMGQELNEKLFF	TGTGCCAGCAGCATGGGTCAGGAGCTAAATGAAAAACTGTTTTTT
15	TRBV13	.	TRBJ2-1	few	CASSGPRASYNEQFF	TGTGCCAGCAGCGGCCCTAGGGCATCCTACAATGAGCAGTTCTTC
14	TRBV20-1	.	TRBJ1-3	few	CSARAYGSGNTIYF	TGCAGTGCTAGAGCCTACGGGTCTGGAAACACCATATATTTT
16	TRBV2	.	TRBJ2-2	medium-sized	CARQTAQGRAPGELFF	TGTGCCCGACAAACGGCACAGGGAAGGGCCCCCGGGGAGCTGTTTTTT
18	TRBV12-3/TRBV12-4	TRBD2	TRBJ2-7	.	CANSPGDGTGTSIYEQYF	TGTGCCAACAGCCCAGGGGACGGTACCGGGACTAGCATTTACGAGCAGTACTTC
15	TRBV12-3/TRBV12-4	TRBD2	TRBJ2-1	many	CASSPPGLAGIEQFF	TGTGCCAGCAGTCCCCCGGGACTAGCGGGAATTGAGCAGTTCTTC
15	TRBV5-5	TRBD1	TRBJ2-7	.	CASSHAGTGAYEQYF	TGTGCCAGCAGCCACGCCGGGACAGGGGCCTACGAGCAGTACTTC
16	TRBV7-9	.	TRBJ1-2	.	CASSLVGESRGYGYTF	TGTGCCAGCAGCTTAGTTGGTGAATCCCGGGGCTATGGCTACACCTTC
17	TRBV6-6	TRBD2	TRBJ2-1	many	CASSYPTLAGVGPEQFF	TGTGCCAGCAGTTACCCTACGCTAGCGGGAGTGGGGCCTGAGCAGTTCTTC
13	TRBV20-1	.	TRBJ1-5	.	CSAEGKGNQPQHF	TGCAGTGCTGAGGGAAAGGGCAATCAGCCCCAGCATTTT
14	TRBV7-3	.	TRBJ1-1	many	CASRLRPWGTEAFF	TGTGCCAGCAGACTAAGACCCTGGGGCACTGAAGCTTTCTTT
15	TRBV28	.	TRBJ1-5	.	CASSLSDGGGQPQHF	TGTGCCAGCAGTTTATCGGACGGGGGGGGCCAGCCCCAGCATTTT
14	TRBV29-1	.	TRBJ2-3	many	CSLARDRNLNTQYF	TGCAGCCTGGCCCGGGACCGGAACTTGAATACGCAGTATTTT
19	TRBV5-5	.	TRBJ1-1	.	CASSLTWGGTNSRNTEAFF	TGTGCCAGCAGCTTGACCTGGGGGGGGACCAACAGCCGGAACACTGAAGCTTTCTTT
16	TRBV6-6	.	TRBJ1-5	few	CASSPMTGHSNQPQHF	TGTGCCAGCAGTCCGATGACAGGCCATAGCAATCAGCCCCAGCATTTT